Listed here are 18 T cell receptor beta chains from one sample, sequenced in a study of regulatory T cells in long-lasting Graves disease. The TCR beta library used iRepertoire HTBI primers with Arm-PCR amplification of CDR3. TCRdb recomputed calls from the multiplex PCR reads with MiXCR, one row per CDR3 protein. The sample holds around 250,000 distinct CDR3 sequences, about 18% seen once. Specified time point: newly diagnosed GD, antithyroid drugs for less than 3 months. The TCR library used RNA extracted from PBMCs. Material: peripheral blood mononuclear cells (PBMCs), obtained at new diagnosis, from a patient treated with antithyroid drugs. These receptors were collected from a female donor with Graves disease.

This clonotype was detected many times. The rearrangement joins TRBV5-4 to TRBJ1-1, with TRBD1 matching over 7 bases. In germline, CDR1 is SGHNT, CDR2 YYREEE (reference sequence). V dropped 4 bases and J dropped 2; count of bases not matched to a gene: 5. This CDR3 comprises 14 residues. CDR3 region: CASSAGQVNTEAFF. Here the CDR3 DNA reads TGTGCCAGCAGCGCCGGACAGGTAAACACTGAAGCTTTCTTT.

This clonotype was seen many times. The CDR3 here is CASSPTTSRTGELFF. The CDR3 nucleotides are TGTGCCAGCAGTCCCACGACTAGCCGCACCGGGGAGCTGTTTTTT. This chain connects TRBV2 to TRBJ2-2; 7 bases are a match to TRBD2. Germline loops: CDR1 SNHLY, CDR2 FYNNEI. The CDR3 length is 15 residues. V shed 5 bases, J shed 4 bases, and the junction held 7 bases outside the gene matches.

This clonotype was observed at least ten times. The chain has TRBV25-1 and TRBJ1-6; 10 nucleotides match TRBD1. V shed 6 bases and J 11 bases; nucleotides not matched to a gene: 4. The germline V gene has CDR1 MGHDK and CDR2 SYGVNS. The CDR3 covers 13 residues. CDR3 in DNA: TGTGCCAGCAGAGGGACAGGGGTGCCACCCCTCCACTTT. Translated: CASRGTGVPPLHF.

This clonotype was counted at least ten times. The J gene is TRBJ2-2, the V gene TRBV12-3 or TRBV12-4; D uncertain. Trimming removed 3 bases at V and 6 bases at J, with 8 bases between. This CDR3 has 13 residues. The CDR3 coding sequence is TGTGCCAGCAGTTTCCATCGCGCCGGGGAGCTGTTTTTT. Encoded protein: CASSFHRAGELFF.

The chain recombines TRBV10-2 with TRBJ1-4; 8 nucleotides match TRBD1. The V segment lost 5 bases and the J segment 7 bases; nucleotides outside the gene matches: 15. The germline V gene has CDR1 WSHSY and CDR2 SAAADI. CDR3 size: 17 residues. Written as DNA, the CDR3 is TGCGCCAGCAGTAAATCAGGGGGCTCGGGGGTTCGTGAAAAACTGTTTTTT. Its translation is CASSKSGGSGVREKLFF.

At least ten counts were recorded for this clonotype. The gene calls are TRBV12-3 or TRBV12-4 and TRBJ1-2; D perhaps matches TRBD1 (5 bases). This CDR3 has 12 amino acids. The germline V and J ends were trimmed by 6 bases and 8 bases, with 13 bases remaining between them. CDR3 nucleotides: TGTGCCAGCAGGGGGGGGGGTGGGGGCTACACCTTC. Amino acid sequence: CASRGGGGGYTF.

This clonotype was counted at least ten times. The J gene is TRBJ1-2, the V gene TRBV19; D is uncertain. The CDR3 spans 12 residues. Trimming took off 4 bases at V and 7 bases at J, with 10 bases between the two ends. The germline CDR1 and CDR2 sequences are LNHDA and SQIVND (reference sequence). The CDR3 nucleotides are TGTGCCAGTAGTACCCTGCTCGGTGGCTACACCTTC. Translation: CASSTLLGGYTF.

Comments on this clonotype: The junction and the germline gene differ at one end; a read error may be behind it. This chain links TRBV18 with TRBJ2-1, with 8 bases fitting TRBD1. The CDR3 runs to 14 residues. CDR1 KGHSH and CDR2 LQKENI come from the germline V gene. Here the CDR3 reads CASSTSDRDNEQCF. The CDR3 DNA reads as TGTGCCAGCTCGACCTCGGACAGGGACAATGAGCAGTGCTTC.

This clonotype was counted ten times or more. The J gene is TRBJ1-1, the V gene TRBV27, with D perhaps matching TRBD1 (5 bases). The ends were cut back, 3 bases at V and 1 base at J, with 9 bases in the middle. The CDR3 spans 14 residues. Germline V CDR1 and CDR2: MNHEY, SMNVEV (reference sequence). The chain's CDR3 is CASSFPGTNTEAFF. Written as DNA, the CDR3 is TGTGCCAGCAGTTTCCCAGGGACGAACACTGAAGCTTTCTTT.

This clonotype came up many times. Sequence at one end of the junction differs from germline and may be a read error. As DNA, the CDR3 is TGCAGTGCCGGCCCCGGTGAGTTC. This codes for CSAGPGEF. The chain couples TRBV20-1 to TRBJ2-5, with D unclear. CDR1 is DFQATT, CDR2 SNEGSKA, per germline (reference sequence). The CDR3 covers 8 residues.

This clonotype was found many times. The V call is TRBV12-3 or TRBV12-4, the J call TRBJ1-2, with TRBD1 matching over 10 bases. The CDR3 loop spans 15 amino acids. After removal of 5 bases from V and 3 bases from J, the junction contained 6 bases not matched to a gene. CDR3 in amino acids: CASSQPGTGDYGYTF. The CDR3 bases are TGTGCCAGCAGTCAACCGGGGACAGGGGACTATGGCTACACCTTC.

This clonotype appeared a few times. The CDR3 sequence is CASSLNGANVLTF. The CDR3 DNA is TGTGCCAGCAGCTTAAACGGGGCCAACGTCCTGACTTTC. V gene TRBV7-9 combines with J gene TRBJ2-6; D is unresolved. The V and J ends lost 2 bases and 4 bases respectively, with 3 bases between them. Per the germline V gene, CDR1 is SEHNR and CDR2 is FQNEAQ (reference sequence). This CDR3 contains 13 residues.

Comment on this clonotype: This clone may be a read error of a much larger clone one base away. The V gene is TRBV2, the J gene TRBJ2-1; 7 bases line up with TRBD1. The CDR3 runs to 16 residues. Germline-derived CDR1 and CDR2 are SNHLY and FYNNEI. V dropped 3 bases and J dropped 3; count of bases not matched to a gene: 8. CDR3 loop: CASSDFRTGLYNEQFF. CDR3 bases: TGTGCCAGCAGTGATTTTCGGACAGGACTCTACAATGAGCAGTTCTTC.

This clonotype was counted ten times or more. The chain links TRBV7-9 to TRBJ2-1; D may be TRBD1 or TRBD2 (5 bases each). Looked up from germline, CDR1 is SEHNR and CDR2 is FQNEAQ (reference sequence). The CDR3 consists of 12 residues. Trimming stripped 1 base from V and 9 bases from J, with 7 bases between. CDR3 residues: CASSLDGAEQFF. For the CDR3, the DNA is TGTGCCAGCAGCTTAGACGGGGCTGAGCAGTTCTTC. The full variable domain, completed using reference TRBV7-9 and TRBJ2-1, is DTGVSQNPRHKITKRGQNVTFRCDPISEHNRLYWYRQTLGQGPEFLTYFQNEAQLEKSRLLSDRFSAERPKGSFSTLEIQRTEQGDSAMYLCASSLDGAEQFFGPGTRLTVL.

This clonotype was picked up many times. The V gene is TRBV19, the J gene TRBJ1-3; D gene unclear. Germline V gene lookup returns CDR1 LNHDA and CDR2 SQIVND (reference sequence). This CDR3 is 15 amino acids long. The germline V and J ends were trimmed by 4 bases and 3 bases, with 13 bases remaining between them. The CDR3, as DNA: TGTGCCAGTAGTAGGGCCGAGGCGAGTGGAAACACCATATATTTT. It yields the protein CASSRAEASGNTIYF.

This clonotype was found many times. The V and J genes are TRBV3-1 and TRBJ1-1; D is ambiguous. This CDR3 region has 15 residues. The germline V and J ends were trimmed by 3 bases and 0 bases, with 11 bases remaining between them. Germline CDR1 reads LGHDT; CDR2 reads YNNKEL (reference sequence). The CDR3 loop is CASSQYSAVNTEAFF. DNA of the CDR3: TGTGCCAGCAGCCAGTACAGCGCCGTGAACACTGAAGCTTTCTTT.

In its sample, this clonotype was seen many times. V is TRBV19 and J is TRBJ2-2; possible D gene TRBD1, 5 bases. V lost 8 bases and J lost 7, with 8 bases in between. The CDR3 contains 11 residues. Germline CDR1 reads LNHDA; CDR2 reads SQIVND (reference sequence). CDR3 region: CASWTLGELFF. The CDR3 DNA reads TGTGCCAGTTGGACACTCGGGGAGCTGTTTTTT.

This clonotype has at least ten counts. The junction differs from germline at one of its ends, possibly a read error. The rearrangement joins TRBV5-1 to TRBJ2-7; weak D call: TRBD1 (6 bases). This CDR3 is 14 amino acids long. CDR1 SGHRS and CDR2 YFSETQ come from the germline V gene. The CDR3 loop is CASSEGGSSYEQYF. The DNA for the CDR3 is TGTGCCAGCAGTGAAGGGGGTAGCTCCTACGAGCAGTACTTC.